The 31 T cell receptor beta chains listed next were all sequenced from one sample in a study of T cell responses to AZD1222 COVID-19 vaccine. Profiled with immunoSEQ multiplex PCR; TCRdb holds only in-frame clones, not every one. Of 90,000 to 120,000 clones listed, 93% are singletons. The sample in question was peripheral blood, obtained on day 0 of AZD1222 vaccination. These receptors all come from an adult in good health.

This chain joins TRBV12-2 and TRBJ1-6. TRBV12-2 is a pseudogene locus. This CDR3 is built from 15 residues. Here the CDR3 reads CASRFVELDNSPLHF. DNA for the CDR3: TGTGCAAGTCGCTTTGTGGAGCTTGATAATTCACCCCTCCACTTT.

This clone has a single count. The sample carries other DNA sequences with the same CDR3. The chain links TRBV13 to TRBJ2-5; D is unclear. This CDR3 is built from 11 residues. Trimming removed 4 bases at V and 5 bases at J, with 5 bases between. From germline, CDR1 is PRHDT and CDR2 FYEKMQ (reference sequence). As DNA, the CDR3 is TGTGCCAGCAGCTATCGGGAGACCCAGTACTTC. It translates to CASSYRETQYF.

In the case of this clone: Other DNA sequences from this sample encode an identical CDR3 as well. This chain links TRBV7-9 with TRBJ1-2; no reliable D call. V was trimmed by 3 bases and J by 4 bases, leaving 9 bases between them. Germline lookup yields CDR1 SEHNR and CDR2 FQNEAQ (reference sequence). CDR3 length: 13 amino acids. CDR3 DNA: TGTGCCAGCAGCTTCGGTGGTGCCTATGGCTACACCTTC. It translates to CASSFGGAYGYTF. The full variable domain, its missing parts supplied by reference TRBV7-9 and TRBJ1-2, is DTGVSQNPRHKITKRGQNVTFRCDPISEHNRLYWYRQTLGQGPEFLTYFQNEAQLEKSRLLSDRFSAERPKGSFSTLEIQRTEQGDSAMYLCASSFGGAYGYTFGSGTRLTVV.

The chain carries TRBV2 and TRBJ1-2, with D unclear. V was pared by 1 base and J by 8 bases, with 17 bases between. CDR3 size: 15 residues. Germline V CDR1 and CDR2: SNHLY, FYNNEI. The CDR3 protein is CASSEEMLGSQGYTF. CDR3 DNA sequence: TGTGCCAGCAGTGAAGAAATGCTGGGATCTCAGGGCTACACCTTC.

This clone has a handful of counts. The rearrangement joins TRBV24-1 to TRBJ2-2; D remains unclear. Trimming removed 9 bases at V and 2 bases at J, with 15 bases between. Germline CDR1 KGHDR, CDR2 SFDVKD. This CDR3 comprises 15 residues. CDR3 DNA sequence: TGTGCCACCTCCTCTGCGGTTGTAAACACCGGGGAGCTGTTTTTT. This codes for CATSSAVVNTGELFF.

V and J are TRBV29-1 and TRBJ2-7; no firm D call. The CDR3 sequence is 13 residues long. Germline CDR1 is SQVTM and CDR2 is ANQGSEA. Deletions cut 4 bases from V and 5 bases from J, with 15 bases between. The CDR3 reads CSVVGPPANEQYF. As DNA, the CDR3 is TGCAGCGTTGTGGGCCCCCCGGCGAACGAGCAGTACTTC.

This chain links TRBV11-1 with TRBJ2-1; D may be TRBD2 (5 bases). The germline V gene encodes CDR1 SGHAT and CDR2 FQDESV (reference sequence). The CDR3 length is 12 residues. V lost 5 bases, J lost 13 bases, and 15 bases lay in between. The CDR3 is CASSQGSGSQFF. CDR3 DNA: TGTGCCAGCAGCCAAGGCTCGGGAAGTCAGTTCTTC.

In DNA form, the CDR3 reads TGTGCCAGCAGACTTAACAGGGGCGAGCAGTACTTC. It specifies CASRLNRGEQYF. V and J are TRBV2 and TRBJ2-7; 7 nucleotides match TRBD1. The CDR3 spans 12 residues. V lost 6 bases and J lost 6; bases outside the gene matches: 5. CDR1 and CDR2 from the germline V gene are SNHLY and FYNNEI.

In nucleotides, the CDR3 is TGTGCCAGCAGCACGCGAACAGGGGGCCTAGATGAGCAGTTCTTC. It yields the protein CASSTRTGGLDEQFF. J is TRBJ2-1 and V is TRBV7-9; 9 bases fit TRBD1. Looked up from germline, CDR1 is SEHNR and CDR2 is FQNEAQ (reference sequence). With V trimmed by 5 bases and J by 8 bases, 10 bases remained unmatched. The CDR3 is made up of 15 amino acids.

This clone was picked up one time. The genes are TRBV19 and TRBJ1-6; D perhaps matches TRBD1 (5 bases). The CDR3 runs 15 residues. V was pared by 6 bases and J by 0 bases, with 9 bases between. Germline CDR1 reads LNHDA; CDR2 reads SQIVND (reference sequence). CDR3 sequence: CASRLGDSYNSPLHF. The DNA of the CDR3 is TGTGCCAGTAGATTAGGGGACTCCTATAATTCACCCCTCCACTTT.

The chain's CDR3 is CASSQDLPNSPLHF. The CDR3 coding sequence is TGCGCCAGCAGCCAAGATCTACCGAATTCACCCCTCCACTTT. This chain connects TRBV4-3 to TRBJ1-6; D is unclear. This CDR3 spans 14 amino acids. V gave up 0 bases and J gave up 7 bases, with 7 bases separating them. The germline CDR1 and CDR2 sequences are LGHNA and YSLEER.

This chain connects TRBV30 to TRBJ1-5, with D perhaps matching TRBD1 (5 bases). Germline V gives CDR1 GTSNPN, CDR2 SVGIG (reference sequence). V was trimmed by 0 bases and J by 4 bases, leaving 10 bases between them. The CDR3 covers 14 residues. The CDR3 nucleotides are TGTGCCTGGAGTGTGACGGGGCATAATCAGCCCCAGCATTTT. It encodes CAWSVTGHNQPQHF.

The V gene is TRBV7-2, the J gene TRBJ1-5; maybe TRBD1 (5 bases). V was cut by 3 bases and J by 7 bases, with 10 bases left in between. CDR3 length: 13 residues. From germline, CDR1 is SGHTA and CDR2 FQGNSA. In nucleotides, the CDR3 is TGTGCCAGCAGCTTGGGGTGGGGGCAGCCCCAGCATTTT. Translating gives CASSLGWGQPQHF.

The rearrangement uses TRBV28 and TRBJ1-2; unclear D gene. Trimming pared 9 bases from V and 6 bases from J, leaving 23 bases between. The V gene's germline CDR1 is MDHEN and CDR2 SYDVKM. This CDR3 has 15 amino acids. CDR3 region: CASESVSRSTNGYTF. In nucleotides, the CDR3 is TGTGCCAGTGAGAGTGTGAGTAGGAGTACGAATGGCTACACCTTC.

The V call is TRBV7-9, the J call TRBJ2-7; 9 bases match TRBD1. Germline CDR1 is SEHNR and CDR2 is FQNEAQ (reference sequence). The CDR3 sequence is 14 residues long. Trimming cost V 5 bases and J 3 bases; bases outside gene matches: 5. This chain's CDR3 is CASSLDRGDYEQYF. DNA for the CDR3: TGTGCCAGCAGCCTCGACAGGGGGGACTACGAGCAGTACTTC.

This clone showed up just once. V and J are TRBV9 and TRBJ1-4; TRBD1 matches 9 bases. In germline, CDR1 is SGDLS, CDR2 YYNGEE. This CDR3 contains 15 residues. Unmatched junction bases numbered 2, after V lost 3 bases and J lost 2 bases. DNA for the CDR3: TGTGCCAGCAGCGCTACAGGGGGCACTAATGAAAAACTGTTTTTT. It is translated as CASSATGGTNEKLFF.

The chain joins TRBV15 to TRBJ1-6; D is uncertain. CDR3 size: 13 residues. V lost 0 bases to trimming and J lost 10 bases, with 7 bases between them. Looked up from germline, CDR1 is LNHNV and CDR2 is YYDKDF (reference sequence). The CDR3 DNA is TGTGCCACCAGCAGAGATCTGCCCTCACCCCTCCACTTT. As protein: CATSRDLPSPLHF.

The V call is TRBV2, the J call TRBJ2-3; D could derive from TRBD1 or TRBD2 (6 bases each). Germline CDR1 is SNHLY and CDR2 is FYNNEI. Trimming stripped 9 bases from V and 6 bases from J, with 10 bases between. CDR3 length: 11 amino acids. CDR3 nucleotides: TGTGCCAGTCGGGGGCTGGATACGCAGTATTTT. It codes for CASRGLDTQYF.

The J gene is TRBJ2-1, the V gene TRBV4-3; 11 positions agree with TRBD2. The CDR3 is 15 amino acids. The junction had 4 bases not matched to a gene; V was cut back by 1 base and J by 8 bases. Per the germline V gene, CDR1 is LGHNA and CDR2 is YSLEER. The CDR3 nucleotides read TGCGCCAGCAGCCAAGTACTAGCGGGAGCTTATGAGCAGTTCTTC. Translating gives CASSQVLAGAYEQFF.

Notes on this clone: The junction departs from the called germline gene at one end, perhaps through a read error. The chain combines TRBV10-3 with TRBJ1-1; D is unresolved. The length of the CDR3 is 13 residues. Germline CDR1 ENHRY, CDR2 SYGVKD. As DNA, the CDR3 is TGTGCCATCAGGGAGTTCACGAACACTGAAGCTTTCTTT. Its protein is CAIREFTNTEAFF.

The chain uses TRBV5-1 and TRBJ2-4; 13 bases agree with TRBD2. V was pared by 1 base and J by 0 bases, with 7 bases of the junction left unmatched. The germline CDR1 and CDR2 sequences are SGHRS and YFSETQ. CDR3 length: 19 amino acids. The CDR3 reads CASSLRGLAGPLAKNIQYF. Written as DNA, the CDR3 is TGCGCCAGCAGCTTGAGGGGACTAGCGGGGCCTCTAGCCAAAAACATTCAGTACTTC.

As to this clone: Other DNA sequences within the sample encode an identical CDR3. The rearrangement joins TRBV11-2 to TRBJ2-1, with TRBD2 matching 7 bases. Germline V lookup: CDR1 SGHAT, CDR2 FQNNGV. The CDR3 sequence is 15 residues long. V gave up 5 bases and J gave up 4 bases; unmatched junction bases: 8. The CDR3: CASSLTGGAYNEQFF. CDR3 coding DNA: TGTGCCAGCAGCCTAACGGGAGGCGCATACAATGAGCAGTTCTTC.

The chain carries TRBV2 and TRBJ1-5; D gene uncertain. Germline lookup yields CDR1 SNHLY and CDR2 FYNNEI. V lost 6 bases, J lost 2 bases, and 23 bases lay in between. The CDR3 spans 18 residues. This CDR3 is CASSLTGGFYRGNQPQHF. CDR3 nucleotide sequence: TGTGCCAGCAGCCTGACGGGAGGGTTCTATAGGGGCAATCAGCCCCAGCATTTT.

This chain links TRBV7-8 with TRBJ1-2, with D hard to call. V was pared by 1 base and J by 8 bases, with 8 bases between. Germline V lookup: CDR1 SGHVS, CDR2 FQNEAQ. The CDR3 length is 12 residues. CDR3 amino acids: CASSLERVGYTF. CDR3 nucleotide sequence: TGTGCCAGCAGCTTAGAGAGAGTCGGCTACACCTTC.

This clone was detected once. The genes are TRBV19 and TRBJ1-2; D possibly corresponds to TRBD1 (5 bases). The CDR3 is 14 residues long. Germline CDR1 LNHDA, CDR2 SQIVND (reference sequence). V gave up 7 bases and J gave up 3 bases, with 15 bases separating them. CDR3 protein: CASKTGTDYYGYTF. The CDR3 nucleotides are TGTGCCAGTAAGACCGGGACGGATTACTATGGCTACACCTTC.

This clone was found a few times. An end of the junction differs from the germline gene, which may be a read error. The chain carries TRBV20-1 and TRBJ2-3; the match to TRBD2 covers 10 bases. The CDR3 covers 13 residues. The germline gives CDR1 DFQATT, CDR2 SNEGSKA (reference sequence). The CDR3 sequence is CSASPSGSPLNNF. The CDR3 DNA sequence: TGCAGTGCTAGTCCTAGCGGGAGCCCCCTTAATAATTTT.

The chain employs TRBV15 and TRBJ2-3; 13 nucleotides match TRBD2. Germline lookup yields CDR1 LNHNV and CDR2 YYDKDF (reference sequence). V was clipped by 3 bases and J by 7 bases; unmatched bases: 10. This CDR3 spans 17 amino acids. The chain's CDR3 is CATSRHGLAGDPNTQYF. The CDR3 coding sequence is TGTGCCACCAGCAGGCACGGACTAGCGGGAGATCCAAATACGCAGTATTTT.

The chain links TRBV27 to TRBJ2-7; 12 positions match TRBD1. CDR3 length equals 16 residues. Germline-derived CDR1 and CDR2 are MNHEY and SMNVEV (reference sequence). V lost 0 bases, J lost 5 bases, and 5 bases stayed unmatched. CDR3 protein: CASSLSGDRGPDEQYF. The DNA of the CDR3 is TGTGCCAGCAGTTTATCAGGGGACAGGGGGCCGGACGAGCAGTACTTC.

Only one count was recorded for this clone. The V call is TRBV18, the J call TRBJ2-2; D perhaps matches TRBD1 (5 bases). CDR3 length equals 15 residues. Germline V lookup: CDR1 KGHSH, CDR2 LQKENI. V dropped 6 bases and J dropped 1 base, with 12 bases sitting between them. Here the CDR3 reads CASSGPDRNTGELFF. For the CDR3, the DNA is TGTGCCAGCTCGGGGCCCGACAGGAACACCGGGGAGCTGTTTTTT.

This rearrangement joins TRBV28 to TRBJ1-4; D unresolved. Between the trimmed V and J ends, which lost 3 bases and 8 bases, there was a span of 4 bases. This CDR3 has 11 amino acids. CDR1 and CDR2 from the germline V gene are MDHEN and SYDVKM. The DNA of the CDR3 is TGTGCCAGCAGTTTTAGGGAAAAACTGTTTTTT. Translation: CASSFREKLFF.

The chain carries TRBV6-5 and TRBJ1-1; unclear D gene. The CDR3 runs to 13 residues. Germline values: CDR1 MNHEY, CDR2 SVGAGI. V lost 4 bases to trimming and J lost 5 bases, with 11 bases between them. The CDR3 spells CASSSPSETEAFF. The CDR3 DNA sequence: TGTGCCAGCAGTTCACCCAGTGAAACTGAAGCTTTCTTT.